This T cell receptor (beta chain) stems from a study of T cell changes during pregnancy in multiple sclerosis (dated 2019 in TCRdb). For the study in its entirety: The study examined how the T cell repertoire changed over the course of pregnancy in women with multiple sclerosis.

Points on this clone: Its antigen is not yet known. No per-base quality is available; no much larger clone lies one base away.

Libraries were made using the immunoSEQ multiplex PCR assay. As stored in TCRdb, this immuneACCESS dataset retains in-frame rearrangements with V and J assigned. A fraction of the clones does not appear; measured against another copy, unresolved V genes explain less than half of the discrepancy, and the remainder lacks a known reason. The sample contains under 50,000 clones, approximately 89% of them found a single time. The ten most abundant clones make up around 0.7% of the sample. Reading the germline V gene (reference sequence) gives CDR1 SEHNR and CDR2 FQNEAQ. The cysteine opens and the phenylalanine closes a CDR3 of 13 amino acids. Here the CDR3 DNA is all that survives: 39 bases in frame from base 1. At the junction V is shortened by 5 bases and J by 8 bases, with 12 bases in between.

The sequence is built from TRBV7-9 and TRBJ2-2; matching of 5 bases hints at TRBD1 as the D gene. The TCR sequence derives from a female donor in good health, enrolled as a control in a pregnancy study. Sample: CD4+ T cells from peripheral blood mononuclear cells, taken in the second trimester of pregnancy. The CDR3 protein sequence reads: CASSPRATGELFF. The nucleotide sequence is given as TGTGCCAGCAGCCCCAGGGCCACGGGGGAGCTGTTTTTT.